This T cell receptor beta chain stems from a study of cytomegalovirus exposure and HLA in healthy donors (dated by TCRdb to about 2017). About the full investigation: An earlier analysis of 587 of the donors reported approximately 260 Gb of sequence data and some 110 million unique TCR beta sequences obtained from around 190 million T cells. An early release covering more than 500 HLA-typed donors comprised about 290 gigabases of sequencing data and roughly 85 million unique TCR sequences. Of the roughly 430 genotyped donors, about 84% fell in the genetic ancestry cluster associated with self-reported Caucasian donors. The study aimed to test whether cataloging public T cell receptors could reveal signatures of past pathogen exposure. Using immunosequencing, the study profiled T cell repertoires from around 680 subjects and related those repertoires to cytomegalovirus serostatus. In addition to the first cohort of approximately 670 subjects, a separate validation cohort of over 90 different subjects was used. To predict cytomegalovirus infection status, the study combined high-throughput TCR immunosequencing, statistical association of individual TCRs with disease status, and machine learning. To study patterns of TCR occurrence, a later analysis re-analyzed previously published TCR beta repertoires from more than 550 donors and added high-resolution HLA genotyping. Rather than drawing on any new phenotypic data, the later analysis identified candidate immune exposures from TCR beta sequences and the way those sequences occurred across donors. In an earlier analysis of roughly 580 of the donors, high-throughput TCR beta sequencing was used to judge whether each TCR beta V gene segment behaved as functional or pseudogenic. Donor age, sex, ethnicity and CMV serostatus were compiled alongside the repertoire data. In a later genetic analysis, genome-wide SNP genotypes for about 55% of the roughly 670 donors were used, and that subset was treated as a discovery cohort. All discovery cohort repertoires had been generated on a single sequencing platform. Class I and class II HLA loci were covered by the typing at four-digit resolution. Typing coverage varied by locus: about 620-630 donors for A, B, C, DRB1 and DQB1; approximately 560 for DQA1; 600 to 610 for DPA1; 450 to 480 for DPB1. Roughly 5 DR-DQ haplotypes were handled as single units for association and clustering because linkage in the cohort was strong. Across 300 to 500 genotyped donors of the cohort, an average of approximately 240,000 unique TCR beta nucleotide sequences per donor were sequenced, and approximately 19% of those sequences were non-productive. Paper-wide results and their limitations: In vitro tests confirmed that three of the cytomegalovirus-associated TCR beta chains recognize cytomegalovirus antigens. According to a later analysis, most CMV-associated TCR beta chains appeared to be HLA-restricted, and the HLA associations seemed to be driven largely by CMV exposure. Because counts were too low, about 18 rarely observed V segments, including chromosome 9 orphons, were excluded from the earlier analysis of around 640 of the donors. HLA typing was unavailable for some donors at each locus, so association tests used only the typed subset. According to a later analysis, parvovirus B19, influenza, CMV and Epstein-Barr virus appeared linked to several top co-occurrence clusters. A cluster of highly shared sequence variants was judged likely to be a technical artifact of the sequencing pipeline. V-gene and J-gene trimming of TCR beta chains was associated with a missense DCLRE1C variant in a later genetic analysis, and the association was replicated in an independent cohort. For the cohort, immune exposure information was limited to CMV serostatus. Assigning TCR associations to individual alleles was difficult when HLA alleles, especially DR and DQ, strongly co-occurred. Roughly uniform sequencing depth across donors was assumed in presence/absence analyses, although this assumption may not hold. Cytomegalovirus status was reported to be diagnosed by the classifier with high specificity and sensitivity in both the original and validation cohorts. Some IMGT-functional V segments, including TRBV6-2 and TRBV6-3, could not be distinguished by the 87-base-pair reads and were therefore excluded. Most TCR sequences were observed very rarely across donors, whereas some public TCRs were present in many individuals. In an earlier analysis of around 500 of the donors, most TCR beta V segments appeared in productive rearrangements about 87% or about 30% of the time, broadly matching IMGT annotations. According to the authors, the approach could potentially be generalized to other disease states and immunological phenotypes. A further reported finding was that TCR beta sequences accurately predicted the HLA-A and HLA-B alleles for most subjects in the first cohort. In a later analysis, the rate of TCR association differed among HLA loci, with DRB1 alleles having the most associated TCRs and HLA-C alleles having the fewest. A total of around 150 TCR beta chains were listed by the study as associated with cytomegalovirus. Compared with equally common non-associated chains, HLA-associated TCR beta chains in a later analysis were more clonally expanded and had lower generation probabilities. A later analysis associated about 17,000 TCR beta sequences with specific HLA alleles at a false discovery rate of 0.05. This cohort had only TCR beta chains sequenced, and the lack of alpha or paired-chain data limited which features could be detected. Correlated functional status among segregating V segments might reflect linkage disequilibrium, but an unknown experimental factor could not be ruled out. Compared with the roughly 700-donor mean, donors in an Asian-associated ancestry cluster had fewer N-insertions in productive TCRs, according to a later genetic analysis.

Note on this clone: It lacks a known antigen. No base quality information exists; no much larger clone differs at one position.

Receptor libraries were prepared by the immunoSEQ multiplex PCR assay. The multiplex PCR relied on a mix of 60 forward primers for TCR Vbeta segments and 13 reverse primers for TCR Jbeta segments. The CDR3 region of rearranged TCR beta genes was amplified from genomic DNA with a multiplex PCR assay. On the Illumina HiSeq System, the amplified TCR beta libraries were sequenced as 87-base-pair reads. In the authors' own workflow: A later analysis tallied about 77 million unique TCR beta chains across the 600 to 700 repertoires, and approximately 9.9 million of those chains were shared by two or more donors. To remove PCR and sequencing errors, raw reads were error-corrected and collapsed into unique sequences using a nearest-neighbor algorithm that merged closely related sequences. Alignment of CDR3 sequences to IMGT reference sequences was used to assign V, D and J gene segments. For a sequence to be retained, a match of at least six nucleotides was required to both a V gene segment and a J gene segment. Rearrangements were called productive when the CDR3 lacked stop codons and stayed in frame with V and J; all others were non-productive. CDR3 was defined according to IMGT convention as the region running from the second conserved V-encoded cysteine to the conserved J-encoded phenylalanine. The earlier analysis of 587 of the donors excluded sequences that lacked an unambiguous match to a single V gene segment. In an earlier analysis of several hundred of the donors, a V segment was called functional when productive rearrangements were above 56.7%, and segregating when the standard deviation between donors exceeded 5%. To diagnose cytomegalovirus status from the catalog of TCR beta chain sequences, a statistical classification framework was built. V and J gene assignment, in a later analysis, came from comparing TCR nucleotide sequences with IMGT/GENE-DB human TR gene sequences. The TCRdist pipeline was used in a later analysis to assign CDR3 sequences and most-parsimonious VDJ recombination scenarios. In a later analysis, each TCR beta chain was defined by its CDR3 amino acid sequence together with its V-gene family, and reads without a unique V-gene family were excluded. As a way to deal with suspected cross-contamination and a sequencing artifact, a later analysis dropped 640 or so nucleotide sequences that were highly shared and had low generation probability. In a later analysis, a clonal expansion index for each public chain was calculated from normalized within-repertoire ranks of inferred template counts. In a later analysis, generation probabilities were computed with a VDJ recombination model fitted to out-of-frame rearrangements, and the resulting probabilities were checked against IGoR. In a later analysis, hypergeometric tests were used to score TCR-TCR, TCR-HLA and TCR-CMV co-occurrence, with a repertoire-size bias correction applied to TCR pairs. To estimate false discovery rates, a later analysis permuted the HLA or CMV assignments 20 times. In a later analysis, co-occurring TCRs were grouped with DBSCAN, and TCRdist sequence similarity was added when clustering was performed within HLA-allele-positive subsets. Repertoires with fewer than 30,000 or more than 120,000 public chains, plus five repertoires with anomalous nucleotide sharing, were excluded from co-occurrence clustering. What TCRdb holds here is the immuneACCESS table cut down to in-frame rearrangements. Part of the clones is not present; checked against another copy, under half of the missing clones reflect an unresolved V gene, and the others are unexplained. For V, J and clone size, that table is used; D and trimming come from the DNA. For this sample the table gives approximately 150,000 clones, of which around 80% were detected only once. The ten largest account for approximately 2.2% of the sample.

The germline V gene yields MRHNA for CDR1 and SNTAGT for CDR2. V loses 6 bases of germline sequence and J loses 3 bases, and the interval between the two ends is 12 bases. The CDR3, from cysteine to phenylalanine, totals 15 residues. The retained sequence is limited to the CDR3, 45 bases, with the frame set at the first base. The cohort was made up of 500 to 800 healthy bone marrow donors. All cohort members were sampled while nominally healthy, although unrecorded immune exposures were likely present. The donor was CMV seronegative and was included in the group of a few hundred seronegative cohort members. A peripheral blood sample was collected from each donor, and TCR beta sequencing was performed on peripheral blood mononuclear cells. Genomic DNA extraction from the blood cell samples was performed with the Qiagen DNeasy Blood Extraction Kit.

The receptor's source is a male donor in good health and CMV-seronegative. The sequence links TRBV6-4 to TRBJ2-6, and possibly TRBD1, on 6 matching bases. The sequencing sample was made of PBMCs. The CDR3 sequence is CASSVTGLGANVLTF. The nucleotide sequence is given as TGTGCCAGCAGCGTAACAGGGCTTGGGGCCAACGTCCTGACTTTC.